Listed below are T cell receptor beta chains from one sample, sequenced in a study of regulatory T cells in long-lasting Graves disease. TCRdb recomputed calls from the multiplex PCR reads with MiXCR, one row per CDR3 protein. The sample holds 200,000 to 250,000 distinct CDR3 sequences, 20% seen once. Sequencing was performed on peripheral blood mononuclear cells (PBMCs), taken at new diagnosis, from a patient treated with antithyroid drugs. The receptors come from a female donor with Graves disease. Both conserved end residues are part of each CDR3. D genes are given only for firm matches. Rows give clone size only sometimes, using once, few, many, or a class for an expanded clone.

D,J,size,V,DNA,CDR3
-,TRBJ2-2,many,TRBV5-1,TGCGCCAGCAGCTTGGCCTTGGACACCGGGGAGCTGTTTTTT,CASSLALDTGELFF
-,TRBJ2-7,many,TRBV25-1,TGTGCCAGCAGTGAATGGGGGCTGTACGAGCAGTACTTC,CASSEWGLYEQYF
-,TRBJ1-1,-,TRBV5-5,TGTGCCAGCAGCTCGGACCAGGGGCTTAGAACTTTCTTT,CASSSDQGLRTFF
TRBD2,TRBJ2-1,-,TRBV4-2,TGTGCCAGCAGCCAAGACGGGAGCGGGGGGGGCTACAATGAGCAGTTCTTC,CASSQDGSGGGYNEQFF
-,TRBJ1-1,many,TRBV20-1,TGCAGTGCTAGAAGCGGTTTAAGGGACACTGAAGCTTTCTTT,CSARSGLRDTEAFF
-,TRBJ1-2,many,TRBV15,TGTGCCACCAGCAGGCCCGATACAGGCTTCTATGGCTACACCTTC,CATSRPDTGFYGYTF
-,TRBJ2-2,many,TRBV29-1,TGCAGCGTTGACGGGGGACAAACCACCGGGGAGCTGTTTTTT,CSVDGGQTTGELFF
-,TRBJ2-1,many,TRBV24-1,TGTGCCACCAGTGACCCCACGGGACAACTAAATGAGCAGTTCTTC,CATSDPTGQLNEQFF
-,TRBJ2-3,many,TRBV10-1,TGCGCCAGCAGTGCCCCGGGATCCAATGCGGATACGCAGTATTTT,CASSAPGSNADTQYF
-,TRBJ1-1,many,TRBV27,TGTGCCAGCAGTTCCAAACTACAGAACACTGAAGCTTTCTTT,CASSSKLQNTEAFF
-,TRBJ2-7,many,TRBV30,TGTGCCTGGAGTGTACCGTCCTTCAGGGACCACGAGCAGTACTTC,CAWSVPSFRDHEQYF
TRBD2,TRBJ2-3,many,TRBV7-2,TGTGCCAGCAGCTTGCAGGGCGGGGGGAGGAGCACAGATACGCAGTATTTT,CASSLQGGGRSTDTQYF
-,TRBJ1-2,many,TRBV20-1,TGCAGTGCTAGAGATCTCGCGGCAGGCGGAGGAGCTAACTATGGCTACACCTTC,CSARDLAAGGGANYGYTF
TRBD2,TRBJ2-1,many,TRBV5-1,TGCGCCAGCAGCCCACTGGCCTCTAAGGCTAGCGGACACAATGAGCAGTTCTTC,CASSPLASKASGHNEQFF
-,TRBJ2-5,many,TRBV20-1,TGCAGTGCTAGATTGGTGAACCAAGAGACCCAGTACTTC,CSARLVNQETQYF
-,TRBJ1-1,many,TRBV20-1,TGCAGTGCTAGAGATCCATCCGGGGGTCCCACTGAAGCTTTCTTT,CSARDPSGGPTEAFF
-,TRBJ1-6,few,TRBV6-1,TGTGCCAGCAACTGGAATTCACCCCTCCACTTT,CASNWNSPLHF
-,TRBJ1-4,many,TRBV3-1,TGTGCCAGCAGCCATCAGGAGGAAAAACTGTTTTTT,CASSHQEEKLFF
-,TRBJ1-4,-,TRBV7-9,TGTGCCAGCACCACTGAGGGGTCGAGGGAAAAACTGTTTTTT,CASTTEGSREKLFF
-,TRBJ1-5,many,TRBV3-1,TGTGCCAGCAGCCAAGGTGTAGGACCTTGGCCCGCGGGCCCCTATAGCAATCAGCCCCAGCATTTT,CASSQGVGPWPAGPYSNQPQHF
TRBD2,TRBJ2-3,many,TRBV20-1,TGCAGTGCTATAGAAGGCGGGAGGATCACAGATACGCAGTATTTT,CSAIEGGRITDTQYF
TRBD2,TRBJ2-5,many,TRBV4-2,TGTGCCAGCAGCCGGCAGCGGGGGGGCGGGGAGACCCAGTACTTC,CASSRQRGGGETQYF
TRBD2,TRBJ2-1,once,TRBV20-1,TGCAGTGTCTCTGGGACTAGCGGGGGGGTAAATGAGCAGTTCTTC,CSVSGTSGGVNEQFF